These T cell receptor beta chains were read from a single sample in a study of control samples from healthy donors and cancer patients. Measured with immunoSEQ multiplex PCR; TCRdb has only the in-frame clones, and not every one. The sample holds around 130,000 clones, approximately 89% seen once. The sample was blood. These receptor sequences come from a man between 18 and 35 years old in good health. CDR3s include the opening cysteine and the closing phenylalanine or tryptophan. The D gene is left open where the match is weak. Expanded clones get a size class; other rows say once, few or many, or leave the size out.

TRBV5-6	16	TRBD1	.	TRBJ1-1	TGTGCCAGCAGCTCACAGGGGATTCGGTTGAACACTGAAGCTTTCTTT	CASSSQGIRLNTEAFF
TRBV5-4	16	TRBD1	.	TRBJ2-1	TGTGCCAGCAGTTCGCCGGGACAGGGGAACTACAATGAGCAGTTCTTC	CASSSPGQGNYNEQFF
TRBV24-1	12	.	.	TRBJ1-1	TGTGCCACCTCCGGGACAAGCGCTGAAGCTTTCTTT	CATSGTSAEAFF
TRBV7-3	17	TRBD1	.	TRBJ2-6	TGTGCCAGCAGCTCCTCCGGTACAGGGGCTGGGGCCAACGTCCTGACTTTC	CASSSSGTGAGANVLTF
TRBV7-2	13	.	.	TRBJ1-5	TGTGCCAGCACGCGCGGGGGCAATCAGCCCCAGCATTTT	CASTRGGNQPQHF
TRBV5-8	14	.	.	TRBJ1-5	TGTGCCAGCAGCTTGGTGACGGCAAGGCAGCCCCAGCATTTT	CASSLVTARQPQHF
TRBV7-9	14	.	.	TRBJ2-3	TGTGCCAGCAGCTTAGCTCAGGCGGGGCCCCAGCAGTATTTT	CASSLAQAGPQQYF
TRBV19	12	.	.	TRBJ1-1	TGTGCCAGTAGGGACAGCCCCCGAAAAGCTTTCTTT	CASRDSPRKAFF
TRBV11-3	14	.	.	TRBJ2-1	TGTGCCAGCAGCTCAACGGGGCGGACGGATGAGCAGTTCTTC	CASSSTGRTDEQFF
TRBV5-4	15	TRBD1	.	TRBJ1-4	TGTGCCAGCAGCGAAGGACAGGCAACTAATGAAAAACTGTTTTTT	CASSEGQATNEKLFF
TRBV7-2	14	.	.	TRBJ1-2	TGTGCCAGCAGCTTTAGAGGTACTAACTATGGCTACACCTTC	CASSFRGTNYGYTF
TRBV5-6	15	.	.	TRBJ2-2	TGTGCCAGCAGCTTGCGCAGGAAGAACACCGGGGAGCTGTTTTTT	CASSLRRKNTGELFF
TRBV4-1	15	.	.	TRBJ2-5	TGCGCCAGCAGCCCGCTAGCCTTGGGGAGAGAGACCCAGTACTTC	CASSPLALGRETQYF
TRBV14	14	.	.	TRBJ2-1	TGTGCCAGCAGCCAAGATCGGCAGGCCCGAGAGCAGTTCTTC	CASSQDRQAREQFF
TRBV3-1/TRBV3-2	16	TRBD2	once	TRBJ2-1	TGTGCCAGCAGCCCCTTACTAGCGGGGGGGCCGAATGAGCAGTTCTTC	CASSPLLAGGPNEQFF
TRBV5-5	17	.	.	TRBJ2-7	TGTGCCAGCGGCATTACAGGGCAGAGCAGACCCACCTACGAGCAGTACTTC	CASGITGQSRPTYEQYF
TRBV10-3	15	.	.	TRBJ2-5	TGTGCCATCAGTTCCAACAGGGTCCTTAAAGAGACCCAGTACTTC	CAISSNRVLKETQYF
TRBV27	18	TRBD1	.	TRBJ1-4	TGTGCCAGCAGAAACTCGGGACAGGGGGCGAGACTGAGTGAAAAACTGTTTTTT	CASRNSGQGARLSEKLFF
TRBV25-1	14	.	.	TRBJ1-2	TGTGCCAGCAGTGCGCTCACTCGGGGCTATGGCTACACCTTC	CASSALTRGYGYTF
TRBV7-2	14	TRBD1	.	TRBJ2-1	TGTGCCAGCAGCTTAGCGACAGGGTCGTATGAGCAGTTCTTC	CASSLATGSYEQFF
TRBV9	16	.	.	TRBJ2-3	TGTGCCAGCAGCGTAGTGAACAGCCTGAGCACAGATACGCAGTATTTT	CASSVVNSLSTDTQYF
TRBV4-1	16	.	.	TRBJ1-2	TGCGCCAGCAGCCAAGTTTCAACCTCTTCGCTTTATGGCTACACCTTC	CASSQVSTSSLYGYTF
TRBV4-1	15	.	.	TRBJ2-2	TGCGCCAGCAGCCAAGATGAGGCTACCACCGGGGAGCTGTTTTTT	CASSQDEATTGELFF
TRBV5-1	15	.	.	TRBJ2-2	TGCGCCAGCAGCTTGCCCGGGACGCACACCGGGGAGCTGTTTTTT	CASSLPGTHTGELFF
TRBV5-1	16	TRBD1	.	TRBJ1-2	TGCGCCAGCAGCGCGGGACAGTCTGGAACCTCCTATGGCTACACCTTC	CASSAGQSGTSYGYTF
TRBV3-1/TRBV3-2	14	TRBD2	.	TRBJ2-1	TGTGCCAGCAGCCGGCCTAGCGGGGGCAATGAGCAGTTCTTC	CASSRPSGGNEQFF
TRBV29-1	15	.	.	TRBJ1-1	TGCAGCGTTAAAACGACGGACTTCATGAACACTGAAGCTTTCTTT	CSVKTTDFMNTEAFF
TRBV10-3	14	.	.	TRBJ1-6	TGTGCCACCACCGGACAGCAGAATAATTCACCCCTCCACTTT	CATTGQQNNSPLHF
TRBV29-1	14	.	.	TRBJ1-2	TGCAGCGTCGCCGAACTCTACACCTACTATGGCTACACCTTC	CSVAELYTYYGYTF
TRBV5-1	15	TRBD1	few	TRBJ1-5	TGCGCCAGCAGCGCGACTGGACAGGTTAATCAGCCCCAGCATTTT	CASSATGQVNQPQHF
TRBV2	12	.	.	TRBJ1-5	TGTGCCAGCAGTGAGGGAGATCAGCCCCAGCATTTT	CASSEGDQPQHF
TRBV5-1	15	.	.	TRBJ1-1	TGCGCCAGCAGCCCTTGGGCCCTTGGAAACACTGAAGCTTTCTTT	CASSPWALGNTEAFF
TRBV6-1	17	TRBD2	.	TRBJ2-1	TGTGCCAGCAGTGATTTAGCGGGGGGGGCCGCCTACAATGAGCAGTTCTTC	CASSDLAGGAAYNEQFF
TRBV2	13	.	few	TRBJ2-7	TGTGCCAGCAGCCCTCTGAGGGGATACGAGCAGTACTTC	CASSPLRGYEQYF
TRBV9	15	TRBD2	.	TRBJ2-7	TGTGCCAGCAGCAAGGGACTAGCGGATCCTCCCGAGCAGTACTTC	CASSKGLADPPEQYF
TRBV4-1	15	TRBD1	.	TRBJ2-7	TGCGCCAGCAGCCTTGGACAGGGGGAGCTTTACGAGCAGTACTTC	CASSLGQGELYEQYF
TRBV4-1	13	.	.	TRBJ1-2	TGCGCCAGCAGCCGAGGGGGAGCAGGAGGCTACACCTTC	CASSRGGAGGYTF
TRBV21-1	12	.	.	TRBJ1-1	TGTGCCAGCAGCAAACAGGGCACTGAAGCTTTCTTT	CASSKQGTEAFF
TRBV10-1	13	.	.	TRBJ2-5	TGCGCCAGCAGTGATGGGGGGCAAGAGACCCAGTACTTC	CASSDGGQETQYF
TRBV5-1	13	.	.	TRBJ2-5	TGCGCCAGCAGCGAAGGGTCCCAAGAGACCCAGTACTTC	CASSEGSQETQYF